One and the same sample provided the 27 T cell receptor beta chains below, sequenced in a study of read filtering for tumor transcriptome and immune sequencing. The library was built from around 0.4 ug RNA with molecular barcoded adaptors for alpha/delta and beta/gamma chains. In TCRdb, the reads were re-called with MiXCR into one record per CDR3 protein. The table has 35,000 to 55,000 distinct CDR3 sequences, about 12% seen once. Sequencing used a population of CD138-negative cells sorted from bone marrow. The receptors were sampled from a donor aged 40 or over with multiple myeloma.

This clonotype was seen repeatedly, ten times or more. The chain is built from TRBV7-2 and TRBJ2-5; D perhaps matches TRBD2 (5 bases). The CDR3 consists of 13 residues. The V gene's germline CDR1 is SGHTA and CDR2 FQGNSA. V was clipped by 8 bases and J by 5 bases, with 15 bases between them. CDR3 in DNA: TGTGCCAGCCGAAGGGCCCGAGGGGAGACCCAGTACTTC. Translated, it gives CASRRARGETQYF. Full variable domain (missing parts from reference TRBV7-2 and TRBJ2-5): GAGVSQSPSNKVTEKGKDVELRCDPISGHTALYWYRQSLGQGLEFLIYFQGNSAPDKSGLPSDRFSAERTGGSVSTLTIQRTQQEDSAVYLCASRRARGETQYFGPGTRLLVL.

With regard to this clonotype: This probably arose from a read error, given a far larger clone one base away. This rearrangement joins TRBV2 to TRBJ1-1; D not certain. The germline V gene encodes CDR1 SNHLY and CDR2 FYNNEI. The CDR3 sequence is 13 residues long. The CDR3 sequence is CASSLSWNTEASF. DNA for the CDR3: TGTGCCAGCAGCTTGTCCTGGAACACTGAAGCTTCCTTT.

As regards this clonotype: Sequence at one end of the junction differs from germline and may be a read error. This chain links TRBV18 with TRBJ2-1, with TRBD1 matching over 7 bases. The V gene's germline CDR1 is KGHSH and CDR2 LQKENI. The CDR3 totals 14 residues. The CDR3 DNA follows: TGTGGCAGCTCACCAGGGGGTTCCCACAATGAGCAGTTCTTC. It specifies CGSSPGGSHNEQFF.

This clonotype was observed at least ten times. The chain is built from TRBV18 and TRBJ1-4, with D hard to call. Germline V gives CDR1 KGHSH, CDR2 LQKENI. The CDR3 sequence is 17 residues long. V was cut by 2 bases and J by 0 bases, with 13 bases left in between. CDR3 nucleotide sequence: TGTGCCAGCTCACCATTTTCCCCGGTCGCAACTAATGAAAAACTGTTTTTT. It specifies CASSPFSPVATNEKLFF.

This clonotype was counted at least ten times. This chain joins TRBV25-1 and TRBJ2-1, with TRBD2 matching over 10 bases. CDR3 length: 15 residues. The trim removed 8 bases at V and 4 bases at J, leaving 8 bases unmatched. Looked up from germline, CDR1 is MGHDK and CDR2 is SYGVNS. The CDR3 coding sequence is TGTGCCAGCCAGACTAGCGGGCCGAGATACAATGAGCAGTTCTTC. Translating gives CASQTSGPRYNEQFF.

This clonotype was counted a few times. An end of the junction does not agree with germline; a read error may underlie this. This chain uses TRBV20-1 with TRBJ2-1; 9 positions match TRBD2. The CDR3 is 15 amino acids. CDR1 and CDR2 from the germline V gene are DFQATT and SNEGSKA (reference sequence). The CDR3 sequence: CGASVGGRARDEQFF. The CDR3 nucleotides are TGCGGTGCTAGCGTTGGCGGGAGGGCCAGGGATGAGCAGTTCTTC.

In this sample, this clonotype turned up a few times. A much larger clone sits a single nucleotide away, making a read error possible. This chain uses TRBV5-1 with TRBJ1-4; a possible D gene is TRBD1 (6 bases). The CDR3 loop spans 13 amino acids. From germline, CDR1 is SGHRS and CDR2 YFSETQ. CDR3 sequence: CASSLEGDEQLFF. The CDR3 DNA reads as TGCGCCAGCAGCTTGGAGGGGGATGAACAACTGTTTTTT.

The sample holds many counts of this clonotype. This chain links TRBV7-9 with TRBJ2-7, with a possible D match to TRBD1 (6 bases). The germline V gene encodes CDR1 SEHNR and CDR2 FQNEAQ (reference sequence). Deletions cut 5 bases from V and 1 base from J, with 9 bases between. This CDR3 has 13 residues. The CDR3 DNA reads as TGTGCCAGCAGCCTCAGGGGTTCCTACGAGCAGTACTTC. Its translation: CASSLRGSYEQYF.

This clonotype has ten or more counts. The chain recombines TRBV3-1 with TRBJ2-1; 11 positions match TRBD2. With V trimmed by 3 bases and J by 7 bases, 8 bases remained unmatched. Germline V CDR1 and CDR2: LGHDT, YNNKEL (reference sequence). CDR3 length: 16 residues. The CDR3 region is CASSHLAGGYWNEQFF. For the CDR3, the DNA is TGTGCCAGCAGCCACTTAGCGGGAGGGTATTGGAATGAGCAGTTCTTC.

This clonotype was detected ten times or more. The gene calls are TRBV28 and TRBJ1-6; D not certain. V gave up 9 bases and J gave up 4 bases, with 7 bases separating them. The CDR3 covers 12 residues. The V gene's germline CDR1 is MDHEN and CDR2 SYDVKM. This chain's CDR3 is CASRTYNSPLHF. The CDR3 region has the DNA TGTGCCAGTAGGACGTATAATTCACCCCTCCACTTT.

This sequence joins TRBV7-9 and TRBJ2-1; tentative D call: TRBD2 (6 bases). This CDR3 comprises 15 residues. Germline V CDR1 and CDR2: SEHNR, FQNEAQ (reference sequence). Trimming pared 7 bases from V and 3 bases from J, leaving 16 bases between. CDR3 sequence reads: CASTPASSGYNEQFF. The CDR3 nucleotides are TGTGCCAGCACCCCCGCGAGTAGCGGCTACAATGAGCAGTTCTTC.

This clonotype was seen ten or more times. The J gene is TRBJ2-5, the V gene TRBV28; D perhaps matches TRBD2 (6 bases). Germline V gene lookup returns CDR1 MDHEN and CDR2 SYDVKM. Trimming shortened V by 8 bases and J by 4 bases, and 14 bases separated the two germline ends. This CDR3 comprises 13 residues. The CDR3 is CASGWRRGETQYF. The CDR3 DNA reads TGTGCCAGCGGGTGGCGGCGGGGAGAGACCCAGTACTTC.

This clonotype counts as large (0.1 to 1%). The rearrangement links TRBV2 to TRBJ2-1; possible D gene TRBD2, 6 bases. Deletions cut 5 bases from V and 4 bases from J, with 9 bases between. The CDR3 has 13 residues. Germline V gene sequence: CDR1 SNHLY, CDR2 FYNNEI. The CDR3 bases are TGTGCCAGCAGTACGGGAGCATACAATGAGCAGTTCTTC. Translation: CASSTGAYNEQFF.

This clonotype was seen a few times. This may stem from a read error, because a much larger clone lies one nucleotide away. The rearrangement joins TRBV28 to TRBJ2-7; D assignment may be TRBD1 or TRBD2 (5 bases each). Germline loops: CDR1 MDHEN, CDR2 SYDVKM. The CDR3 contains 13 residues. Trimming pared 2 bases from V and 6 bases from J, leaving 11 bases between. CDR3 sequence (DNA): TGTGCCAGCAGTTTAACCGGGGCCTGCGAGCAGTACTTC. This sequence encodes CASSLTGACEQYF.

The sample holds many counts of this clonotype. This sequence joins TRBV18 and TRBJ2-6; D possibly matches TRBD1 or TRBD2 (6 bases each). This CDR3 spans 20 amino acids. Trimming took 3 bases from V and 0 from J, leaving 21 bases between them. Germline CDR1 KGHSH, CDR2 LQKENI. CDR3 coding DNA: TGTGCCAGCTCACCCTTTATGCGGGACAAACAAAGCTCTGGGGCCAACGTCCTGACTTTC. The encoded protein is CASSPFMRDKQSSGANVLTF. The whole variable domain, remainder taken from reference TRBV18 and TRBJ2-6, is NAGVMQNPRHLVRRRGQEARLRCSPMKGHSHVYWYRQLPEEGLKFMVYLQKENIIDESGMPKERFSAEFPKEGPSILRIQQVVRGDSAAYFCASSPFMRDKQSSGANVLTFGAGSRLTVL.

This clonotype was seen many times. The rearrangement uses TRBV20-1 and TRBJ1-1; no firm D call. This CDR3 is 13 amino acids long. Trimming stripped 0 bases from V and 1 base from J, with 6 bases between. Germline CDR1 and CDR2: DFQATT and SNEGSKA (reference sequence). This chain's CDR3 is CSARDQRNTEAFF. The CDR3 DNA reads as TGCAGTGCTAGAGATCAGAGGAACACTGAAGCTTTCTTT.

This clonotype has at least ten counts. The chain is built from TRBV7-9 and TRBJ2-3, with D perhaps assigned TRBD1 or TRBD2 (5 bases each). CDR1 SEHNR and CDR2 FQNEAQ come from the germline V gene (reference sequence). V was pared by 4 bases and J by 2 bases, with 16 bases between. The CDR3 has 16 amino acids. In DNA, the CDR3 is TGTGCCAGCAGCTCCGGGACGGATTTGAACACAGATACGCAGTATTTT. Translating gives CASSSGTDLNTDTQYF.

This clonotype was seen many times. The chain employs TRBV20-1 and TRBJ2-1; 8 nucleotides align to TRBD2. The germline V gene encodes CDR1 DFQATT and CDR2 SNEGSKA (reference sequence). V shed 0 bases, J shed 9 bases, and the junction held 10 bases outside the gene matches. The CDR3 spans 15 residues. CDR3 loop: CSARDMREVSGEQFF. DNA for the CDR3: TGCAGTGCTAGAGATATGCGGGAGGTTTCGGGTGAGCAGTTCTTC.

Note on this clonotype: One base away lies a much larger clone, so this may be a sequencing read error. This sequence joins TRBV4-1 and TRBJ1-1; 7 positions match TRBD1. CDR1 and CDR2 from the germline V gene are MGHRA and YSYEKL. There are 15 residues in the CDR3. Here the CDR3 reads CASRGTGTALTVAFF. The CDR3 DNA reads TGCGCCAGCAGGGGGACCGGGACAGCACTAACTGTAGCTTTCTTT.

This clonotype was counted many times. This sequence joins TRBV10-3 and TRBJ2-6; D gene unclear. V was pared by 8 bases and J by 0 bases, with 20 bases between. This CDR3 spans 18 amino acids. Germline CDR1 is ENHRY and CDR2 is SYGVKD. The CDR3 sequence: CAIGWRVGPNSGANVLTF. CDR3 DNA: TGTGCCATCGGATGGAGAGTTGGCCCTAACTCTGGGGCCAACGTCCTGACTTTC.

The rearrangement joins TRBV7-2 to TRBJ2-7; 9 positions agree with TRBD1. Germline-derived CDR1 and CDR2 are SGHTA and FQGNSA. Losses at the gene ends were 4 bases for V and 3 bases for J; bases not matched to a gene: 4. CDR3 length: 14 amino acids. The CDR3 DNA sequence: TGTGCCAGCAGCTCGGACAGGGGATACTACGAGCAGTACTTC. It specifies CASSSDRGYYEQYF.

On this clonotype itself: A much larger clone differs by one base, so this may be a read error. This chain links TRBV10-2 with TRBJ2-3; D is possibly TRBD1 (6 bases). The CDR3 contains 13 residues. Looked up from germline, CDR1 is WSHSY and CDR2 is SAAADI. The CDR3 protein is CAGSVRGEDTQYF. CDR3 bases: TGCGCCGGCAGTGTCAGGGGAGAAGATACGCAGTATTTT.

This clonotype was seen repeatedly, ten times or more. This chain connects TRBV12-3 or TRBV12-4 to TRBJ2-7, with D possibly TRBD2 on 5 matching bases. This CDR3 region has 12 residues. V was pared by 6 bases and J by 5 bases, with 11 bases between. CDR3 DNA sequence: TGTGCCAGCAGCGCCTCTAGCCACGAGCAGTACTTC. It specifies CASSASSHEQYF.

This clonotype was counted a few times. At one boundary the junction diverges from the germline segment, which might be a read error. The CDR3 loop reads CSASAGGTEAFF. The CDR3 bases are TGCAGCGCCAGCGCAGGGGGCACTGAAGCTTTCTTC. The chain combines TRBV29-1 with TRBJ1-1, with TRBD1 matching 8 bases. Germline CDR1 and CDR2: SQVTM and ANQGSEA. The CDR3 loop spans 12 amino acids.

This clonotype was seen many times. The chain carries TRBV24-1 and TRBJ1-1; 7 positions agree with TRBD1. V dropped 4 bases and J dropped 1; count of bases not matched to a gene: 5. CDR1 and CDR2 from the germline V gene are KGHDR and SFDVKD. The CDR3 totals 15 residues. The CDR3 coding sequence is TGTGCCACCAGTGACCCAGGGGGGGAGAACACTGAAGCTTTCTTT. This gives the protein CATSDPGGENTEAFF.

With respect to this clonotype: This may stem from a read error, because a much larger clone lies one nucleotide away. The J gene is TRBJ2-1, the V gene TRBV6-1; maybe TRBD2 (6 bases). In germline, CDR1 is MNHNS, CDR2 SASEGT. This CDR3 region has 13 residues. As DNA, the CDR3 is TGTGCCAGCAACGGGGGTCCCTACAATGGGCAGTTCTTC. Its translation is CASNGGPYNGQFF.

This clonotype was counted ten times or more. The rearrangement joins TRBV7-2 to TRBJ2-1, with D possibly TRBD2 on 6 matching bases. V was shortened by 1 base and J by 3 bases, with 16 bases between the two germline ends. The CDR3 is made up of 17 amino acids. The germline V gene has CDR1 SGHTA and CDR2 FQGNSA. Here the CDR3 DNA reads TGTGCCAGCAGCTTAGGCTTTGGGACTGAGATCTACAATGAGCAGTTCTTC. It is translated as CASSLGFGTEIYNEQFF.